Shown below are 5 T cell receptor beta chains from a single sample sequenced in a study of CD8 T cells in ankylosing spondylitis. TCRdb ran MiXCR on the 5' RACE reads and lists one entry per CDR3 protein. The sample lists approximately 250,000 distinct CDR3 sequences; roughly 10% were seen once. Sequenced: blood, either unsorted or a sorted T cell fraction (not recorded which). All receptors come from a male donor with ankylosing spondylitis or in good health (not recorded which).

This clonotype showed up many times. The chain recombines TRBV3-1 with TRBJ2-3; D unclear. Germline V gene lookup returns CDR1 LGHDT and CDR2 YNNKEL (reference sequence). V lost 2 bases, J lost 4 bases, and 13 bases lay in between. This CDR3 has 15 amino acids. The CDR3 spells CASSQSPIVADTQYF. CDR3 bases: TGTGCCAGCAGCCAATCTCCCATCGTCGCAGATACGCAGTATTTT.

In its sample, this clonotype was seen a few times. The gene calls are TRBV3-1 and TRBJ2-5; TRBD1 agrees at 8 bases. V shed 3 bases and J 4 bases; nucleotides not matched to a gene: 13. This CDR3 contains 17 residues. Germline lookup yields CDR1 LGHDT and CDR2 YNNKEL (reference sequence). Written as DNA, the CDR3 is TGTGCCAGCAGCCAGCAGCTCTCCAGGGGGCTAGGAGAGACCCAGTACTTC. Encoded protein: CASSQQLSRGLGETQYF.

The chain employs TRBV12-3 or TRBV12-4 and TRBJ1-4, with D tentatively TRBD1 (5 bases). Deletions cut 5 bases from V and 5 bases from J, with 15 bases between. This CDR3 is built from 15 residues. The chain's CDR3 is CASSPPGHGNEKLFF. Here the CDR3 DNA reads TGTGCCAGCAGTCCTCCCGGACACGGAAATGAAAAACTGTTTTTT.

This clonotype was counted at least ten times. The chain is built from TRBV20-1 and TRBJ2-1; 7 nucleotides agree with TRBD2. Germline V gene data show CDR1 as DFQATT and CDR2 as SNEGSKA (reference sequence). This CDR3 has 12 amino acids. V was clipped by 3 bases and J by 5 bases; unmatched bases: 1. CDR3 protein: CSASGGNNEQFF. As DNA, the CDR3 is TGCAGTGCTAGCGGGGGGAACAATGAGCAGTTCTTC.

This clonotype came up many times. The chain links TRBV25-1 to TRBJ1-6; D is ambiguous. Trimming stripped 5 bases from V and 0 bases from J, with 8 bases between. Germline V gives CDR1 MGHDK, CDR2 SYGVNS. The CDR3 is 15 residues long. This CDR3 is CASSRGSSYNSPLHF. The CDR3 DNA reads TGTGCCAGCAGTCGCGGGAGCTCCTATAATTCACCCCTCCACTTT.